The rows below give T cell receptor beta chains drawn from one sample of a study of response to subunit inactivated influenza vaccine. TCRdb re-called the RT-PCR reads with MiXCR, one entry per CDR3 protein. The top ten hold about a tenth of the sample, which has about 310,000 distinct CDR3 sequences, 20% to 25% seen once. The sample in question was PBMCs from blood, obtained approximately 20 months after vaccination. The receptors here all came from a man aged 45 to 70 who received an inactivated influenza vaccine. Both conserved end residues are part of each CDR3.

TRBJ1-2 14 TRBV18 CASSPFLPRTGYTF
TRBJ1-1 14 TRBV29-1 CSVVSTGGWTEAFF
TRBJ2-7 14 TRBV15 CATSRVGGSYEQYF
TRBJ1-2 13 TRBV12-3/TRBV12-4 CASSSTAIYGYTF
TRBJ1-2 13 TRBV18 CASSPQKNYGYTF
TRBJ1-5 15 TRBV20-1 CSASRGGASNQPQHF
TRBJ2-7 13 TRBV7-2 CASSPRTGIEQYF
TRBJ2-6 17 TRBV5-1 CASSSRRAISGANVLTF
TRBJ2-5 15 TRBV5-6 CASSLFLAGQETQYF
TRBJ2-7 14 TRBV6-5 CASSYYSGNYEQYF
TRBJ1-4 16 TRBV6-5 CASSSHDRASNEKLFF
TRBJ2-1 16 TRBV24-1 CATSDPGTSFYNEQFF
TRBJ2-2 16 TRBV27 CASRPDRASDTGELFF
TRBJ2-3 14 TRBV7-8 CASSPSGVGDTQYF
TRBJ2-1 19 TRBV18 CASSPFQRLQPSSYNEQFF
TRBJ1-2 12 TRBV20-1 CSAADRGWGYTF
TRBJ2-1 16 TRBV29-1 CSGIVGLAGVAYEQFF
TRBJ2-4 17 TRBV7-8 CASSLAGPGLAKNIQYF
TRBJ1-1 15 TRBV10-3 CAISQTGGSNTEAFF
TRBJ2-2 16 TRBV7-6 CASSLLGLAGTGELFF
TRBJ2-1 16 TRBV6-5 CASSLGGGGGYNEQFF
TRBJ2-2 14 TRBV23-1 CASRRGIHTGELFF
TRBJ1-3 14 TRBV12-3/TRBV12-4 CASRSQGTGNTIYF
TRBJ1-5 15 TRBV20-1 CSALEPGYSNQPQHF
TRBJ1-1 16 TRBV19 CASSIGQASGNTEAFF
TRBJ2-7 15 TRBV11-2 CASSHRQGPIHEQYF
TRBJ2-7 14 TRBV10-3 CAISEGLAKYEQYF
TRBJ2-2 16 TRBV24-1 CATSDGWRGETGELFF
TRBJ1-5 15 TRBV6-2/TRBV6-3 CASSRAGAGLQPQHF
TRBJ2-3 16 TRBV10-3 CAISDGLGKGTDTQYF
TRBJ2-7 13 TRBV11-2 CASSQGQVYEQYF
TRBJ2-1 14 TRBV19 CASTLDTRAREQFF
TRBJ1-1 14 TRBV9 CASSVVGGNTEAFF
TRBJ1-5 14 TRBV12-3/TRBV12-4 CASRTGGSNQPQHF
TRBJ2-7 15 TRBV7-8 CASSTRTGNAYEQYF
TRBJ2-7 12 TRBV3-1 CASSQDRTLQYF
TRBJ2-7 13 TRBV29-1 CSVGGQYPTEQYF
TRBJ1-6 13 TRBV28 CASSLTQASPLHF
TRBJ2-2 17 TRBV6-2/TRBV6-3 CASNPYPTGGNTGELFF
TRBJ1-6 15 TRBV7-8 CASSFMGQGNSPLHF
TRBJ2-3 18 TRBV5-4 CASSSGASGGTSTDTQYF
TRBJ1-4 12 TRBV28 CASSPSNEKLFF
TRBJ2-7 15 TRBV29-1 CSVVTTGFISYEQYF
TRBJ1-5 15 TRBV12-3/TRBV12-4 CASSPSGQRNQPQHF
TRBJ2-7 16 TRBV5-1 CASSSTTSGSSNEQYF
TRBJ1-5 14 TRBV27 CASNGHATNQPQHF
TRBJ2-5 15 TRBV21-1 CASSKPRGRQETQYF
TRBJ1-5 21 TRBV6-2/TRBV6-3 CASSYLSDRLKDRGRDQPQHF
TRBJ1-4 16 TRBV4-1 CASSRQPGTANEKLFF
TRBJ1-5 15 TRBV20-1 CSAIRGQGVDQPQHF
TRBJ2-2 15 TRBV20-1 CSAAGLAGNTGELFF
TRBJ2-1 17 TRBV24-1 CATSSTSGTSIYNEQFF
TRBJ1-1 15 TRBV12-5 CASGLDRVGPTEAFF